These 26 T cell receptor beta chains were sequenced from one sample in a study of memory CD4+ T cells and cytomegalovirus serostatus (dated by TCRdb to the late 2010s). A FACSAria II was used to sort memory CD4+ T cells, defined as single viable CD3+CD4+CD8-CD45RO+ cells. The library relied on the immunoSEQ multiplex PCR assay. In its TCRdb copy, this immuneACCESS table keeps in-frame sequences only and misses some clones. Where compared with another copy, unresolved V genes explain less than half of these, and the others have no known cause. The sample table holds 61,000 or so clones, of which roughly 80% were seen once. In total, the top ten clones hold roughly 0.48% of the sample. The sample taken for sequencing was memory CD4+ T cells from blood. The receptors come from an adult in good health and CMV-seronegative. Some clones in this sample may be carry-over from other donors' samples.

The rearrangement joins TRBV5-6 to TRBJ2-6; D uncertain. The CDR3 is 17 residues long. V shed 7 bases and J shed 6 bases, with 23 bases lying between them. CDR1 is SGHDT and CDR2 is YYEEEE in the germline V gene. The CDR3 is CASRRGNSHKAANVLTF. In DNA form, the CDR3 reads TGTGCCAGCCGTCGTGGCAATAGTCACAAAGCGGCCAACGTCCTGACTTTC. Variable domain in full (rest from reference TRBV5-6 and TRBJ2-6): DAGVTQSPTHLIKTRGQQVTLRCSPKSGHDTVSWYQQALGQGPQFIFQYYEEEERQRGNFPDRFSGHQFPNYSSELNVNALLLGDSALYLCASRRGNSHKAANVLTFGAGSRLTVL.

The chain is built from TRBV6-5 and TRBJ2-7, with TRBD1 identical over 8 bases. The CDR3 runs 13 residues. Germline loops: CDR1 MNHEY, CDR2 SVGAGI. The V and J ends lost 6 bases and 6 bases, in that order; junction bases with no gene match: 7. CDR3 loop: CASRTGQGSEQYF. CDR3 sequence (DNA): TGTGCCAGCAGAACCGGACAGGGCTCCGAGCAGTACTTC.

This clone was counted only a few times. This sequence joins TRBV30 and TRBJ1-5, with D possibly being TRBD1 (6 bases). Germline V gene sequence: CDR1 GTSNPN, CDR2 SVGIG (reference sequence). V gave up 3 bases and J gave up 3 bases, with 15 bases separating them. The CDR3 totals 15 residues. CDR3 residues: CAWRGRGANNQPQHF. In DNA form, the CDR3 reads TGTGCCTGGAGGGGAAGGGGGGCGAACAATCAGCCCCAGCATTTT.

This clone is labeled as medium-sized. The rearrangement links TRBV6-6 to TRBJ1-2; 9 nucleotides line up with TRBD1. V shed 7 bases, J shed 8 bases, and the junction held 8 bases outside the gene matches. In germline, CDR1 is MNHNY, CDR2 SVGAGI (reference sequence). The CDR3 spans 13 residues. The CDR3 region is CASIPGTGHGYTF. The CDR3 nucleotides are TGTGCCAGCATTCCCGGGACAGGGCACGGCTACACCTTC.

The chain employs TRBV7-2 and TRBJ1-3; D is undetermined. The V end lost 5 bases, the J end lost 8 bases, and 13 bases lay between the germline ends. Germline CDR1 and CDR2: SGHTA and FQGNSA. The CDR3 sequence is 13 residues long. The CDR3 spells CASSPREWDTIYF. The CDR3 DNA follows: TGTGCCAGCAGCCCTAGAGAGTGGGACACCATATATTTT.

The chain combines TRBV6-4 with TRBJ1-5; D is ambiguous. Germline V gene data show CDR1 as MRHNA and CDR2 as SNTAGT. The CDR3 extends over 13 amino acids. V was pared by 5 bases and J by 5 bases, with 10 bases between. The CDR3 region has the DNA TGTGCCAGCAGTACCACAGCGTATCAGCCCCAGCATTTT. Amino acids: CASSTTAYQPQHF.

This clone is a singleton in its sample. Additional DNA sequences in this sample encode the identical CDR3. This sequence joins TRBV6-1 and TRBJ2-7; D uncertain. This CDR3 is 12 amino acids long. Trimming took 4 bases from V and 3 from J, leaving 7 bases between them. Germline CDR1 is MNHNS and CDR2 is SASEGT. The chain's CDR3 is CASSARYYEQYF. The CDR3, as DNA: TGTGCCAGCAGTGCGAGGTACTACGAGCAGTACTTC.

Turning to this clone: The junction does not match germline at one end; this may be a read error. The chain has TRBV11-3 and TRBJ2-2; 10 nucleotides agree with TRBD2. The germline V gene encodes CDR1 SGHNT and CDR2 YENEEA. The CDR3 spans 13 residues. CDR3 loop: CASSDKAGGVLFF. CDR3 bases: TGTGCCAGCAGCGATAAAGCGGGGGGGGTGCTGTTTTTT.

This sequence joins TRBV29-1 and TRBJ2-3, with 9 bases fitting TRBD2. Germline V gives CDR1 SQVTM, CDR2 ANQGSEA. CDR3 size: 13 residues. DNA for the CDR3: TGCAGTGGGGGGACTAGCAGTTCAGATACGCAGTATTTT. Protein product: CSGGTSSSDTQYF.

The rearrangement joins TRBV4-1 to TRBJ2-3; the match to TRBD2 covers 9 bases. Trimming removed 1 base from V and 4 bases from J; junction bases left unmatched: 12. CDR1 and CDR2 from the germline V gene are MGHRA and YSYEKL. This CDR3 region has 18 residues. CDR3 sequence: CASSQAGVSGRRADTQYF. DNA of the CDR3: TGCGCCAGCAGCCAAGCCGGAGTCAGCGGGAGGAGAGCAGATACGCAGTATTTT.

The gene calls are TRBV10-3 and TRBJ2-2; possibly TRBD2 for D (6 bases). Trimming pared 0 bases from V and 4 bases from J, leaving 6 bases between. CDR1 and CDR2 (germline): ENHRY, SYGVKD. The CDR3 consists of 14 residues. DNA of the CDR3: TGTGCCATCAGTGAGTCGCGGGGCACCGGGGAGCTGTTTTTT. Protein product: CAISESRGTGELFF.

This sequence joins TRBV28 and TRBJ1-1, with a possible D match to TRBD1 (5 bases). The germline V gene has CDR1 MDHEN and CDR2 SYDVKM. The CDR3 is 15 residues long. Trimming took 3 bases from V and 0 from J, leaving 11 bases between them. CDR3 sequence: CASSFVGHLNTEAFF. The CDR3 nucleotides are TGTGCCAGCAGTTTTGTCGGACATTTGAACACTGAAGCTTTCTTT.

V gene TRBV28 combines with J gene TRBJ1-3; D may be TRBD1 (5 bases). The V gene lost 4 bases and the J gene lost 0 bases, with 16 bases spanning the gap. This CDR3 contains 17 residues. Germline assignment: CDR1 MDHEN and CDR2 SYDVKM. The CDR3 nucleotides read TGTGCCAGCAGTTCCCCCTTGGGGGGTTCCTCTGGAAACACCATATATTTT. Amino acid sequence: CASSSPLGGSSGNTIYF.

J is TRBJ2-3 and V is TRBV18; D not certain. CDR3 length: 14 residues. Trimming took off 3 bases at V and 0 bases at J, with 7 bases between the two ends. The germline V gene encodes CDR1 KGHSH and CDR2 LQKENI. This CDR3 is CASSPGYSTDTQYF. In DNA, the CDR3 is TGTGCCAGCTCACCGGGTTACAGCACAGATACGCAGTATTTT.

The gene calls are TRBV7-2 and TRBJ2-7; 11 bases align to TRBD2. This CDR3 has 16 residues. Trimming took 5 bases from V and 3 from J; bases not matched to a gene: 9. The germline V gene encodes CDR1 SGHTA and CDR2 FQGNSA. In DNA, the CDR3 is TGTGCCAGCAGCCCCGTCGGGACTAGCGGAAACTACGAGCAGTACTTC. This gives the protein CASSPVGTSGNYEQYF.

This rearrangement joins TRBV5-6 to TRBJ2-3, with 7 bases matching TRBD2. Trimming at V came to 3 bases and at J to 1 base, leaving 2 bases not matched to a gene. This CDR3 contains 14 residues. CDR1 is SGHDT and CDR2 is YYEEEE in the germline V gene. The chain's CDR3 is CASSSSGGTDTQYF. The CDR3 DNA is TGTGCCAGCAGCTCCAGCGGGGGCACAGATACGCAGTATTTT.

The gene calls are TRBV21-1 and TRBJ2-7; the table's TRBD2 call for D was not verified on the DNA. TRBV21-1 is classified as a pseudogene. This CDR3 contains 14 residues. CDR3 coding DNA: TGTGCCAGCACGAAGGAGGGCAAGTCCTACGAGCAGTACTTC. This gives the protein CASTKEGKSYEQYF.

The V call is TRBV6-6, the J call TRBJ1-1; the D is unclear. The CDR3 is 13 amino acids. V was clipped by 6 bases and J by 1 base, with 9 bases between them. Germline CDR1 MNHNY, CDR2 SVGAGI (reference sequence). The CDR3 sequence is CASRSPGNTEAFF. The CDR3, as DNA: TGTGCCAGCAGATCCCCAGGGAACACTGAAGCTTTCTTT.

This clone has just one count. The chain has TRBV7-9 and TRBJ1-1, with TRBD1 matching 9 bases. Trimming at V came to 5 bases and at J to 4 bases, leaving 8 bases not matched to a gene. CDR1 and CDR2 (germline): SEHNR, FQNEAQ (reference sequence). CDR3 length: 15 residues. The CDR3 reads CASSPTQGASTEAFF. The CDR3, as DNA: TGTGCCAGCAGCCCTACACAGGGGGCGAGCACTGAAGCTTTCTTT.

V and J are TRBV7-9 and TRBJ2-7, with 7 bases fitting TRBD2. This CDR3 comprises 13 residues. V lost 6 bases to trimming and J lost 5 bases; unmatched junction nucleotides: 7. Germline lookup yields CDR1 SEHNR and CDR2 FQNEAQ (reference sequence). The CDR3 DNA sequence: TGTGCCAGCAGTTCTGGGAGGGGTGACGAGCAGTACTTC. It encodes CASSSGRGDEQYF.

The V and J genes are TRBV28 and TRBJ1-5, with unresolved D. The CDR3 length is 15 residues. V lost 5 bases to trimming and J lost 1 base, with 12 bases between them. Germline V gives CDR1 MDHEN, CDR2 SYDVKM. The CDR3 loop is CASSNSMGSNQPQHF. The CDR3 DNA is TGTGCCAGCAGTAACTCCATGGGGAGCAATCAGCCCCAGCATTTT.

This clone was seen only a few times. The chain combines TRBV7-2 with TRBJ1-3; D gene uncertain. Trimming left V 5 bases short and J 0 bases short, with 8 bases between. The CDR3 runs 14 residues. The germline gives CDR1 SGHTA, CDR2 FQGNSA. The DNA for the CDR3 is TGTGCCAGCAGCCGATCGAGCTCTGGAAACACCATATATTTT. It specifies CASSRSSSGNTIYF.

CDR3 loop: CASSQGRVYNEQFF. The CDR3 region has the DNA TGCGCCAGCAGCCAAGGCAGAGTCTACAATGAGCAGTTCTTC. The V call is TRBV4-3, the J call TRBJ2-1; no clear D. The CDR3 length is 14 residues. V dropped 1 base and J dropped 3 bases, with 7 bases sitting between them. The V gene's germline CDR1 is LGHNA and CDR2 YSLEER.

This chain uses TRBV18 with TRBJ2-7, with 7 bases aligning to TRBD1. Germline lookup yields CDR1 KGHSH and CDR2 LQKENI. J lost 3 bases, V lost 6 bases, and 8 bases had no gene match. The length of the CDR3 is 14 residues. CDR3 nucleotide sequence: TGTGCCAGCTCCCAAAGACAGGGTGTCTACGAGCAGTACTTC. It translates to CASSQRQGVYEQYF.

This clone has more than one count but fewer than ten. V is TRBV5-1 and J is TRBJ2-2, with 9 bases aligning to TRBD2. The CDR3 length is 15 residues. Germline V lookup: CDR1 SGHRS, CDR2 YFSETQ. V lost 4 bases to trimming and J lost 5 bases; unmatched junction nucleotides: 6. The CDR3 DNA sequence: TGCGCCAGCAGCGGAGGGACTAGCCGGACCGGGGAGCTGTTTTTT. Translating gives CASSGGTSRTGELFF.

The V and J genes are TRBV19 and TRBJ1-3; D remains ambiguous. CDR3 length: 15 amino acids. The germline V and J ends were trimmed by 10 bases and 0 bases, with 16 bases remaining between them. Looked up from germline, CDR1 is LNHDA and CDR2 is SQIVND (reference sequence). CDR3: CATQSSMSSGNTIYF. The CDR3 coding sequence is TGTGCCACCCAATCGAGCATGAGCTCTGGAAACACCATATATTTT. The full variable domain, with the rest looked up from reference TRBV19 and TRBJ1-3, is DGGITQSPKYLFRKEGQNVTLSCEQNLNHDAMYWYRQDPGQGLRLIYYSQIVNDFQKGDIAEGYSVSREKKESFPLTVTSAQKNPTAFYLCATQSSMSSGNTIYFGEGSWLTVV.